Here is one T cell receptor beta chain with its context. Its antigen specificity is not known. No base quality information exists; no much larger clone differs at one position. The CDR3 measures 15 amino acids from cysteine to phenylalanine. Solely the CDR3 DNA is kept, with 45 bases framed from the first base. Per the germline V gene, SGHRS is the CDR1 and YFSETQ is the CDR2. V sheds 0 bases and J sheds 6 bases, leaving 14 bases between their ends. Blood bank volunteers in Maryland, USA served as the healthy controls. Libraries from unsorted PBMCs were made from 2 million PBMCs kept in RNAlater at -80 degrees C until RNA extraction. Peripheral blood underwent Ficoll-Hypaque density gradient centrifugation to isolate PBMCs, which were then cryopreserved in liquid nitrogen. This sample was included in a study of neurological immune-mediated disorders (dated by TCRdb to between 2019 and 2020). Study-level background: Peripheral blood TCR-beta repertoires from HTLV-I-associated myelopathy (HAM/TSP) patients, multiple sclerosis patients and healthy controls were compared by UMI-based sequencing. Longitudinal samples, technical triplicates and paired sorted CD4+ and CD8+ T-cell subsets, alongside PBMC samples, were included among the approximately 100 TCR-beta libraries. The cohort was made up of 60 to 75 subjects, consisting of roughly 14 HAM/TSP patients, roughly 35 multiple sclerosis patients and around 20 healthy controls.

cDNA synthesis used template-switch 5'RACE with a primer carrying a 10-nucleotide random unique molecular identifier tagging each TCR transcript. Every sequencing run covered 15-18 subjects and yielded more than 200 million TCR-beta sequences. The RNeasy kit was used to extract total RNA. TCR-beta VDJ regions were amplified with primers for the TCR constant region and the 5'RACE anchor, using the KAPA Real-time Library Amplification kit. A first PCR added sample indexes and Illumina adaptors, and a second PCR then raised library yield. The roughly 650 bp TCR product was size-selected on a 2% E-gel SizeSelection system after Ampure bead purification. Before pooling, library quality was assessed on a Bioanalyzer, concentration was determined with Qubit, and library quantification was performed with the Kapa Library Quantification kit. Libraries were sequenced paired-end 2 x 150 bp on an Illumina HiSeq 2500. To increase sequence diversity, roughly 24-31% phiX was spiked into each library pool. The authors' analysis ran thus. The UMI-based MiGEC pipeline processed quality-filtered reads and removed over 85% of raw TCR sequences during error correction. VDJ genes were aligned to IMGT germline references, and each clonotype was defined by a unique CDR3 amino acid sequence together with V-J genes. Clonal expansion, Shannon diversity, and CDR3 relatedness (CalcPairwiseDistances, ClusterSamples) were evaluated with VDJtools, and phylogenetic trees were built with CLCbio workbench. A clone was classed as expanded if it had 8 or more unique UMIs, a cutoff based on coefficient-of-variation modelling across technical triplicates. In TCRdb, the public reads were trimmed at Q25 with fastp and aligned with MiXCR, with productive beta chains retained. All rows with the same CDR3 protein become a single entry with the most common DNA and genes. The V and J calls here are based on TCRdb, not the publication. This sample holds 50,000 or so distinct CDR3 sequences; 11% were observed only once. 1.8% of the sample belongs to the ten largest clones.

The research as a whole found: No identical CDR3 amino acid sequences were shared among expanded clones across subjects, suggesting private TCR-beta repertoires in all groups. TCR clonal expansion was greatest in HAM/TSP patients and smallest in MS patients, who ranked below even healthy controls.

The sample comprised PBMCs. This sequence uses TRBV5-1 and TRBJ2-3; a weak D assignment points to TRBD1 (6 bases agree). The clonotype was recovered from a man aged 55 to 70 in good health. The CDR3 is CASSLVQGPGDTQYF. Read as DNA, the sequence is TGCGCCAGCAGCTTGGTCCAGGGGCCGGGGGATACGCAGTATTTT.